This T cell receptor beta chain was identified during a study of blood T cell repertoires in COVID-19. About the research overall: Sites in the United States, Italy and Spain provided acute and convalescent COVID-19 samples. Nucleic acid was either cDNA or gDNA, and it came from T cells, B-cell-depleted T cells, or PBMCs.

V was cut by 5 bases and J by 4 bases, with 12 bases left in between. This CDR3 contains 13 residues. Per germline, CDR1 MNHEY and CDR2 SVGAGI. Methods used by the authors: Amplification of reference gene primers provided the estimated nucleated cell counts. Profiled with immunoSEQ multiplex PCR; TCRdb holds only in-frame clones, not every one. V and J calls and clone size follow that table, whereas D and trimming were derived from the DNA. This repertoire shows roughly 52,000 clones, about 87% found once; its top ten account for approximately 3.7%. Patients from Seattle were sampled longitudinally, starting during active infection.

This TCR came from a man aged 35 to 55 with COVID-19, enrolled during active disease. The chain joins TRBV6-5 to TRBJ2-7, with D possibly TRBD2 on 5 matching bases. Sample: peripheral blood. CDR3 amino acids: CASSHTSLYEQYF. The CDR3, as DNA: TGTGCCAGCAGTCACACTAGTCTGTACGAGCAGTACTTC.